The next 32 T cell receptor beta chains were all read from a single sample in a study of T cells in Graves' hyperthyroidism and ophthalmopathy. Authors of the study amplified TCR beta CDR3 regions from RNA transcripts. HTBI primers were the set used in a first-round RT-PCR of the TCR CDR3. TCRdb reprocessed the multiplex PCR reads with MiXCR, giving one entry per CDR3 protein. Among about 560,000 distinct CDR3 sequences, about a sixth were seen once, and the ten largest hold roughly 18%. Input material: blood. The receptors shown here come from a woman between 18 and 29 years old with Graves' hyperthyroidism.

The CDR3 sequence is CASSSGLAGYTGELFF. DNA for the CDR3: TGTGCCAGCAGTTCCGGACTAGCGGGATACACCGGGGAGCTGTTTTTT. J is TRBJ2-2 and V is TRBV6-2 or TRBV6-3; 12 nucleotides align to TRBD2. Germline V CDR1 and CDR2: MNHEY, SVGEGT. This CDR3 is 16 amino acids long. J gave up 3 bases and V 4 bases, and 3 bases lay outside the gene matches.

This clonotype was counted ten times or more. As DNA, the CDR3 is TGTGCCAGCAGTGAAGCCGGGAGCCGAGCTGGGGCCAACGTCCTGACTTTC. Protein: CASSEAGSRAGANVLTF. The rearrangement joins TRBV6-1 to TRBJ2-6; TRBD2 might be the D (6 bases). Trimming shortened V by 0 bases and J by 2 bases, and 11 bases separated the two germline ends. The CDR3 runs to 17 residues. Germline V gives CDR1 MNHNS, CDR2 SASEGT.

This clonotype was seen repeatedly, ten times or more. The rearrangement uses TRBV6-1 and TRBJ2-7, with a tentative D call TRBD1 (6 bases). The germline CDR1 and CDR2 sequences are MNHNS and SASEGT. The CDR3 spans 15 residues. V lost 4 bases to trimming and J lost 2 bases, with 15 bases between them. The CDR3, as DNA: TGTGCCAGCAGTGCTACAGGGTGGGGAACCTACGAGCAGTACTTC. Its protein product is CASSATGWGTYEQYF.

The chain joins TRBV20-1 to TRBJ2-3; TRBD2 matches 13 bases. CDR1 is DFQATT, CDR2 SNEGSKA, per germline (reference sequence). The CDR3 extends over 15 amino acids. The V segment lost 5 bases and the J segment 3 bases; nucleotides outside the gene matches: 5. The CDR3 sequence is CSAGRTSGRTDTQYF. CDR3 nucleotides: TGCAGTGCTGGAAGGACTAGCGGGAGAACAGATACGCAGTATTTT.

The chain joins TRBV10-3 to TRBJ2-7; TRBD2 might be the D (6 bases). This CDR3 contains 12 residues. Germline CDR1 ENHRY, CDR2 SYGVKD. V was pared by 6 bases and J by 0 bases, with 6 bases between. CDR3 in DNA: TGTGCCATCAGCGGGAGCTCCTACGAGCAGTACTTC. It yields the protein CAISGSSYEQYF.

In its sample, this clonotype was seen a few times. This chain joins TRBV6-4 and TRBJ1-1; D perhaps matches TRBD1 (6 bases). CDR1 MRHNA and CDR2 SNTAGT come from the germline V gene. Between the trimmed V and J ends, which lost 5 bases and 7 bases, there was a span of 20 bases. The CDR3 extends over 15 amino acids. CDR3 in DNA: TGTGCCAGCAGTCCCGCCGGACAGTTTTTGGGTGAAGCTTTCTTT. It codes for CASSPAGQFLGEAFF.

The chain uses TRBV7-2 and TRBJ1-2, with D possibly TRBD1 on 5 matching bases. The V gene's germline CDR1 is SGHTA and CDR2 FQGNSA. Trimming cost V 5 bases and J 7 bases, with 20 bases left between them. This CDR3 region has 15 residues. In DNA, the CDR3 is TGTGCCAGCAGCCCTCAGGGACCGCGGTTCGGTGGCTACACCTTC. Translation gives CASSPQGPRFGGYTF. Complete variable domain (other parts from reference TRBV7-2 and TRBJ1-2): GAGVSQSPSNKVTEKGKDVELRCDPISGHTALYWYRQSLGQGLEFLIYFQGNSAPDKSGLPSDRFSAERTGGSVSTLTIQRTQQEDSAVYLCASSPQGPRFGGYTFGSGTRLTVV.

This clonotype occurred many times. The chain is built from TRBV12-3 or TRBV12-4 and TRBJ2-1; either TRBD1 or TRBD2 may fit D (5 bases each). Trimming shortened V by 3 bases and J by 4 bases, and 16 bases separated the two germline ends. This CDR3 spans 16 amino acids. CDR3 DNA: TGTGCCAGCAGTTTCCTTTCGGTCGGGGCTTACAATGAGCAGTTCTTC. Translating it yields CASSFLSVGAYNEQFF.

The chain carries TRBV6-1 and TRBJ2-7; 7 bases fit TRBD1. The V segment lost 6 bases and the J segment 0 bases; nucleotides outside the gene matches: 8. The length of the CDR3 is 15 residues. Germline CDR1 is MNHNS and CDR2 is SASEGT. The CDR3 DNA sequence: TGTGCCAGCAGACTATACCGGGACAGCTCCTACGAGCAGTACTTC. Its protein is CASRLYRDSSYEQYF.

This clonotype came up once. The chain recombines TRBV10-1 with TRBJ1-5, with 7 bases matching TRBD1. Looked up from germline, CDR1 is WNHNN and CDR2 is SYGVQD (reference sequence). This CDR3 spans 13 amino acids. V lost 3 bases to trimming and J lost 7 bases; unmatched junction nucleotides: 3. CDR3 sequence reads: CASSDDRAQPQHF. Here the CDR3 DNA reads TGCGCCAGCAGTGACGACAGGGCCCAGCCCCAGCATTTT.

This clonotype appeared many times. This chain connects TRBV12-3 or TRBV12-4 to TRBJ1-4; 10 nucleotides match TRBD1. This CDR3 is 13 amino acids long. The V gene end was trimmed by 6 bases and the J gene end by 6 bases; junction bases not matched to a gene: 1. The CDR3 DNA is TGTGCCAGCAGGACAGGGGGCTATGAAAAACTGTTTTTT. Translating it yields CASRTGGYEKLFF.

This clonotype turned up a few times. Possible read error: a much larger clone is one base away. The chain combines TRBV11-2 with TRBJ2-7; TRBD2 matches at 7 bases. CDR3 length: 17 amino acids. Germline V gives CDR1 SGHAT, CDR2 FQNNGV. CDR3 bases: TGTGCCAGCAGCTTAGTAGCCCTAGCGGTAGACTCCCACGAGCAGTACTTC. Translated, it gives CASSLVALAVDSHEQYF.

This clonotype was found many times. The rearrangement uses TRBV29-1 and TRBJ1-3; TRBD1 is a possible D gene (6 bases). This CDR3 region has 14 residues. Germline V gives CDR1 SQVTM, CDR2 ANQGSEA. Trimming pared 4 bases from V and 11 bases from J, leaving 21 bases between. CDR3 amino acids: CSVGPGAVGEPIYF. In DNA form, the CDR3 reads TGCAGCGTTGGTCCAGGGGCCGTGGGAGAGCCCATATATTTT.

This clonotype was picked up many times. The chain couples TRBV20-1 to TRBJ2-7; 14 positions agree with TRBD2. The ends lost 4 bases at V and 0 bases at J; junction bases unmatched: 5. This CDR3 has 16 residues. The germline gives CDR1 DFQATT, CDR2 SNEGSKA (reference sequence). CDR3 coding DNA: TGCAGTGCTACGGGACTAGCGGGAGCTAGCTCCTACGAGCAGTACTTC. This encodes CSATGLAGASSYEQYF.

This clonotype has at least ten counts. J is TRBJ2-6 and V is TRBV4-2; the match to TRBD2 covers 7 bases. Germline V CDR1 and CDR2: LGHNA, YNFKEQ. The V and J ends lost 0 bases and 1 base, in that order; junction bases with no gene match: 0. CDR3 length: 16 residues. CDR3 DNA: TGTGCCAGCAGCCAAGAGGGGGGGTCTGGGGCCAACGTCCTGACTTTC. It yields the protein CASSQEGGSGANVLTF.

This clonotype occurred a few times. The rearrangement joins TRBV6-1 to TRBJ2-7, with D possibly TRBD1 on 5 matching bases. This CDR3 spans 14 amino acids. Per the germline V gene, CDR1 is MNHNS and CDR2 is SASEGT. Trimming pared 7 bases from V and 2 bases from J, leaving 15 bases between. The CDR3 loop is CASTLSPGTYEQYF. CDR3 nucleotides: TGTGCCAGCACTCTTTCCCCAGGGACCTACGAGCAGTACTTC.

This rearrangement joins TRBV12-3 or TRBV12-4 to TRBJ2-2, with D perhaps matching TRBD2 (5 bases). Between the trimmed V and J ends, which lost 3 bases and 7 bases, there was a span of 15 bases. This CDR3 has 15 amino acids. The DNA of the CDR3 is TGTGCCAGCAGTTTTCACCTAGCTCTGGGCGGGGAGCTGTTTTTT. This gives the protein CASSFHLALGGELFF.

This clonotype was counted only a few times. The chain joins TRBV6-1 to TRBJ1-1, with D possibly TRBD1 on 5 matching bases. The CDR3 has 12 residues. In germline, CDR1 is MNHNS, CDR2 SASEGT. V lost 8 bases and J 11 bases, leaving 18 bases between the germline ends. The CDR3 nucleotides read TGTGCCAGCGGATCTCTGGGACTTTATGCTTTCTTT. This codes for CASGSLGLYAFF.

The V call is TRBV30, the J call TRBJ2-7; D may be TRBD2 (5 bases). V was trimmed by 1 base and J by 2 bases, leaving 15 bases between them. Germline V CDR1 and CDR2: GTSNPN, SVGIG (reference sequence). The CDR3 runs to 15 residues. The CDR3 spells CAWSASGNRPYEQYF. For the CDR3, the DNA is TGTGCCTGGAGTGCGAGCGGCAACCGCCCCTACGAGCAGTACTTC.

The chain carries TRBV19 and TRBJ1-5; D uncertain. The germline V gene has CDR1 LNHDA and CDR2 SQIVND (reference sequence). The CDR3 contains 12 residues. V dropped 7 bases and J dropped 0 bases, with 4 bases sitting between them. CDR3 nucleotides: TGTGCCAGTACCAATAGCAATCAGCCCCAGCATTTT. This gives the protein CASTNSNQPQHF.

The sample holds a few counts of this clonotype. The chain carries TRBV2 and TRBJ1-1, with D tentatively TRBD1 (5 bases). This CDR3 is built from 14 residues. V gave up 6 bases and J gave up 0 bases, with 11 bases separating them. Germline V CDR1 and CDR2: SNHLY, FYNNEI. This chain's CDR3 is CASSRQSMNTEAFF. The CDR3 bases are TGTGCCAGCAGCAGACAGTCTATGAACACTGAAGCTTTCTTT. Looking up the rest from reference TRBV2 and TRBJ1-1 gives the full variable domain: EPEVTQTPSHQVTQMGQEVILRCVPISNHLYFYWYRQILGQKVEFLVSFYNNEISEKSEIFDDQFSVERPDGSNFTLKIRSTKLEDSAMYFCASSRQSMNTEAFFGQGTRLTVV.

In this sample, this clonotype turned up a few times. This chain connects TRBV12-3 or TRBV12-4 to TRBJ1-3; maybe TRBD1 (5 bases). Trimming cost V 5 bases and J 0 bases, with 11 bases left between them. The CDR3 runs 15 residues. The CDR3 sequence: CASSTGLNSGNTIYF. In nucleotides, the CDR3 is TGTGCCAGCAGTACGGGGCTCAACTCTGGAAACACCATATATTTT.

There are many counts of this clonotype. The V gene is TRBV5-1, the J gene TRBJ2-3; 9 bases are a match to TRBD1. The trim removed 1 base at V and 3 bases at J, leaving 9 bases unmatched. This CDR3 has 17 residues. Germline V gene data show CDR1 as SGHRS and CDR2 as YFSETQ. The CDR3 bases are TGCGCCAGCAGCTTGAGCGAGACCGGGACAGGGACAGATACGCAGTATTTT. This gives the protein CASSLSETGTGTDTQYF.

In this sample, this clonotype turned up many times. The chain employs TRBV20-1 and TRBJ2-3; unclear D gene. V dropped 0 bases and J dropped 0 bases, with 10 bases sitting between them. There are 15 residues in the CDR3. Germline V CDR1 and CDR2: DFQATT, SNEGSKA (reference sequence). The CDR3 is CSARDRVASTDTQYF. The CDR3 region has the DNA TGCAGTGCTAGAGATCGGGTAGCTAGCACAGATACGCAGTATTTT.

The chain uses TRBV24-1 and TRBJ1-5; D ambiguous. V lost 0 bases, J lost 9 bases, and 8 bases lay in between. Per the germline V gene, CDR1 is KGHDR and CDR2 is SFDVKD. The CDR3 sequence is 13 residues long. The CDR3 DNA sequence: TGTGCCACCAGTGATTTGGCGAGCGGGCCCCAGCATTTT. Translated, it gives CATSDLASGPQHF.

This clonotype has at least ten counts. The chain carries TRBV3-1 and TRBJ2-2, with a tentative D call TRBD2 (5 bases). Trimming removed 1 base from V and 7 bases from J, with 10 bases in between. The CDR3 is 14 amino acids. Germline V CDR1 and CDR2: LGHDT, YNNKEL (reference sequence). CDR3 loop: CASSQVGRDGELFF. The DNA for the CDR3 is TGTGCCAGCAGCCAAGTCGGACGGGACGGGGAGCTGTTTTTT.

This clonotype showed up many times. The chain carries TRBV24-1 and TRBJ2-1; D gene ambiguous. V was pared by 4 bases and J by 6 bases, with 3 bases between. Germline V lookup: CDR1 KGHDR, CDR2 SFDVKD. The CDR3 sequence is 11 residues long. CDR3 sequence reads: CATSEFNEQFF. In nucleotides, the CDR3 is TGTGCCACCAGTGAATTCAATGAGCAGTTCTTC.

This clonotype was seen at least ten times. The V and J genes are TRBV7-9 and TRBJ2-3, with no clear D. Germline CDR1 SEHNR, CDR2 FQNEAQ (reference sequence). The CDR3 runs 11 residues. Trimming took off 4 bases at V and 5 bases at J, with 4 bases between the two ends. CDR3 DNA: TGTGCCAGCAGCTCCAAAGATACGCAGTATTTT. Translating gives CASSSKDTQYF.

This clonotype showed up just a few times. This chain uses TRBV6-2 or TRBV6-3 with TRBJ2-5; either TRBD1 or TRBD2 may supply D (5 bases each). CDR1 is MNHEY and CDR2 is SVGEGT in the germline V gene. The CDR3 has 18 amino acids. Trimming shortened V by 1 base and J by 0 bases, and 18 bases separated the two germline ends. CDR3 bases: TGTGCCAGCAGTTACTTACTCCGGGACCGCACGTACCAAGAGACCCAGTACTTC. It translates to CASSYLLRDRTYQETQYF.

This clonotype was seen repeatedly, ten times or more. The chain couples TRBV20-1 to TRBJ2-7; 7 bases agree with TRBD1. CDR3 size: 14 residues. Trimming took 6 bases from V and 4 from J; bases not matched to a gene: 12. Germline lookup yields CDR1 DFQATT and CDR2 SNEGSKA (reference sequence). CDR3 loop: CSAHTGQWGYEQYF. The CDR3 region has the DNA TGCAGTGCACACACGGGACAGTGGGGTTACGAGCAGTACTTC.

This clonotype was found many times. The chain joins TRBV12-3 or TRBV12-4 to TRBJ1-5, with 7 bases identical to TRBD1. After removal of 5 bases from V and 5 bases from J, the junction contained 9 bases not matched to a gene. CDR3 size: 15 residues. The CDR3 bases are TGTGCCAGCAGTCGTATGGGACAGCGAGATCAGCCCCAGCATTTT. It yields the protein CASSRMGQRDQPQHF.

As to this clonotype: A junction boundary mismatches the germline segment, possibly from a read error. The J gene is TRBJ2-5, the V gene TRBV18; a possible D gene is TRBD2 (5 bases). The germline CDR1 and CDR2 sequences are KGHSH and LQKENI. The CDR3 sequence is 14 residues long. In DNA, the CDR3 is TGTGCCAGCTCACGCGGGCAGTACCAAGAGGCCCAGTACTTC. This encodes CASSRGQYQEAQYF.